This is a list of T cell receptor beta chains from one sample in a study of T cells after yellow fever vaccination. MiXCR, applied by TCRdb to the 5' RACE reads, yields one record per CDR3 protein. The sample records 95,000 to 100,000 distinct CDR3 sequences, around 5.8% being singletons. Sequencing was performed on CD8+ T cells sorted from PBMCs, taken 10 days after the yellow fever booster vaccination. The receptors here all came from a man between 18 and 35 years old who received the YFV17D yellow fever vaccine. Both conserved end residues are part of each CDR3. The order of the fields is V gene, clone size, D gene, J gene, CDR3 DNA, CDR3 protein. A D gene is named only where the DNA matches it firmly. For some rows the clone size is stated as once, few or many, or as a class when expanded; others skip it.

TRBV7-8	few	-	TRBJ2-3	TGTGCCACCACTCGTGGGGGCACTACCACAGATACGCAGTATTTT	CATTRGGTTTDTQYF
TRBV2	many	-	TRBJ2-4	TGTGCCAGTTGGGATAGAGGGGGGCGTACCATTCAGTACTTC	CASWDRGGRTIQYF
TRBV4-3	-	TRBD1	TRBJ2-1	TGCGCCAGCTCCTCCGGGACAGGGGGCTACAATGAGCAGTTCTTC	CASSSGTGGYNEQFF
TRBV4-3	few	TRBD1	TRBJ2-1	TGCGCCAGCAGCCGACTCCCAGGGACAGCCTTATACAATGAGCAGTTCTTC	CASSRLPGTALYNEQFF
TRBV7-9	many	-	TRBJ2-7	TGTGCCAGCAGCTTAGCAGCCAGAACCTACGAGCAGTACTTC	CASSLAARTYEQYF
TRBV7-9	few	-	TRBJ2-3	TGTGCCAGCAGCTTTACCCCCCGGGGGCCCACAGATACGCAGTATTTT	CASSFTPRGPTDTQYF
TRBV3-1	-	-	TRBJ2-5	TGTGCCAGCAGCCAAGAACAAGAGACCCAGTACTTC	CASSQEQETQYF
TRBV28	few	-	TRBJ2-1	TGTGCCAGCAGGGGGGAGGTATCGTACAATGAGCAGTTCTTC	CASRGEVSYNEQFF
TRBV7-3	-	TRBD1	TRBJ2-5	TGTGCCAGCAGCTCGGACAGGGGCCAAGAGACCCAGTACTTC	CASSSDRGQETQYF
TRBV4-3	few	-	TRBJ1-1	TGCGCCAGCAGCCCCAAGGAAGGGCTTGAAGCTTTCTTT	CASSPKEGLEAFF
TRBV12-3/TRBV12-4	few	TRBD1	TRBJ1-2	TGTGCCAGCAGTGGGCCCACGACAGGGCCTAACTATGGCTACACCTTC	CASSGPTTGPNYGYTF
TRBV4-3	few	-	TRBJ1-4	TGCGCCAGCAGCCAAGACATTGCAACTAATGAAAAACTGTTTTTT	CASSQDIATNEKLFF
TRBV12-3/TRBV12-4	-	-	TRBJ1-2	TGTGCCAGCAGTCATCCAGAGATTTATGGCTACACCTTC	CASSHPEIYGYTF
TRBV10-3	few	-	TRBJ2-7	TGTGCCATCAGTGACTCCTACGAGCAGTACTTC	CAISDSYEQYF
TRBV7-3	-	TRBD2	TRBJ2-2	TGTGCCAGCAGCTCCTTCCGGGGGGGGGCGAACACCGGGGAGCTGTTTTTT	CASSSFRGGANTGELFF
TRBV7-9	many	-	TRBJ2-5	TGTGCCAGCAGACAGGATAGAGAGACCCAGTACTTC	CASRQDRETQYF
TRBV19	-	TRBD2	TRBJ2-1	TGTGCCAGTAGTAGACCCCGGGGACTAGCGGACAATGAGCAGTTCTTC	CASSRPRGLADNEQFF
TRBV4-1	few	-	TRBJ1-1	TGCGCCAGCAGCCCCCCGGCAGGAGCGAACACTGAAGCTTTCTTT	CASSPPAGANTEAFF
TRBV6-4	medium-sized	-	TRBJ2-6	TGTGCCAGCAGTGACAACTCTGGGGCCAACGTCCTGACTTTC	CASSDNSGANVLTF
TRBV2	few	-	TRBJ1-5	TGTGCCAGCAGCGGCAGACGGTTCGGTGGGAATCAGCCCCAGCATTTT	CASSGRRFGGNQPQHF
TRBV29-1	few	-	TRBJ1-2	TGCAGCGTTCCCGGGGTAGGCTACACCTTC	CSVPGVGYTF
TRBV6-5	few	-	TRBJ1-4	TGTGCCAGCAGGAACAGGGTGAATGAAAAACTGTTTTTT	CASRNRVNEKLFF
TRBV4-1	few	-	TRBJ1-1	TGCGCCAGCAGCCCCACGGACACTGAAGCTTTCTTT	CASSPTDTEAFF
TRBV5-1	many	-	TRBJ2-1	TGCGCCAGCAGCCCCACGGACAGAAACAATGAGCAGTTCTTC	CASSPTDRNNEQFF
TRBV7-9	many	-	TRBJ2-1	TGTGCCAGCAGCTTAGCCGACCACTACAATGAGCAGTTCTTC	CASSLADHYNEQFF
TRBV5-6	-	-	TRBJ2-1	TGTGCCAGCAGCGCGGTTCTCGATTATGAGCAGTTCTTC	CASSAVLDYEQFF
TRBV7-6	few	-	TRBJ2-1	TGTGCCAGCAGCTTAGCGGGGGGGCATCGTGGAGAGCAGTTCTTC	CASSLAGGHRGEQFF
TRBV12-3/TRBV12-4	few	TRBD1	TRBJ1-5	TGTGCCAGCAGCAGGACAGGGGCGGATCAGCCCCAGCATTTT	CASSRTGADQPQHF
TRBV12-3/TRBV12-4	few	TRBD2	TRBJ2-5	TGTGCCAGCAGCCGCCCGACTAGCGGGGCTCAAGAGACCCAGTACTTC	CASSRPTSGAQETQYF
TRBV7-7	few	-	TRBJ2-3	TGTGCTAGCAGCTTTAGAACTCTGACAGATACGCAGTATTTT	CASSFRTLTDTQYF
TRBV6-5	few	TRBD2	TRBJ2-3	TGTGCCAGCAGTTACAGCGGGGGAGATACGCAGTATTTT	CASSYSGGDTQYF
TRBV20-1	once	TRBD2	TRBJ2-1	TGCAGTGCCCGACCGGGACGAGCGGGGGAGTTTGACAATGAGCAGTTCTTC	CSARPGRAGEFDNEQFF
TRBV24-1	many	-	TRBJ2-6	TGTGCCACCAGCGGAACAGGGCGCGGGGCCAACGTCCTGACTTTC	CATSGTGRGANVLTF
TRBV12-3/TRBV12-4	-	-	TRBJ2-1	TGTGCAGCAGGGTATGGGTACAATGAGCAGTTCTTC	CAAGYGYNEQFF
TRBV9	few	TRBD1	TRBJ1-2	TGTGCCAGCAGCGCATCCTCAGGGGGCGGCTATGGCTACACCTTC	CASSASSGGGYGYTF
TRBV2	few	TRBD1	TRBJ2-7	TGTGCCAGCAGTGGACAGGGGTACTACGAACAGTACTTC	CASSGQGYYEQYF
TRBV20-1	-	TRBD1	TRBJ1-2	TGCAGTGATAATTTAGACAGGGTGGATGGCTACACCTTC	CSDNLDRVDGYTF
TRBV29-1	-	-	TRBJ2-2	TGCAGCGTTGAAGGGAGACAGACGAACACCGGGGAGCTGTTTTTT	CSVEGRQTNTGELFF
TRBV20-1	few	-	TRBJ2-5	TGCAGTGCTAGGGTGCTAGGAAGGGTAGAGACCCAGTACTTC	CSARVLGRVETQYF
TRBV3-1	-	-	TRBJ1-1	TGTGCCAGCAGCCTCGTTATTGACACTGAAGCTTTCTTT	CASSLVIDTEAFF
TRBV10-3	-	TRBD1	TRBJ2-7	TGTGCCATCAGGTTATCCGGGACAGGGGCGTCCTACGAGCAGTACTTC	CAIRLSGTGASYEQYF